The 9 T cell receptor beta chains below all came from one sample that was sequenced in a study of cytomegalovirus exposure and HLA in healthy donors. Amplification used 60 Vbeta primers and 13 Jbeta primers. Generated by immunoSEQ multiplex PCR, the TCRdb table keeps only in-frame clones and is missing some. The repertoire includes nearly 95,000 clones, approximately 7.6% of them detected once, and 2% to 2.5% sits in the top ten. Sequenced: PBMCs. All receptors derive from a man aged 45-60 years in good health and CMV-seronegative.

The V and J genes are TRBV28 and TRBJ1-6; D is perhaps TRBD1 (5 bases). The CDR3 is 15 residues long. From germline, CDR1 is MDHEN and CDR2 SYDVKM. Trimming took 5 bases from V and 8 from J, leaving 16 bases between them. The CDR3 protein is CASSVSKGLYSPLHF. CDR3 coding DNA: TGTGCCAGCAGTGTGTCGAAGGGGCTTTATTCACCCCTCCACTTT.

This chain links TRBV10-3 with TRBJ1-3; D remains unclear. V was shortened by 4 bases and J by 2 bases, with 15 bases between the two germline ends. The CDR3 is made up of 16 amino acids. CDR1 is ENHRY, CDR2 SYGVKD, per germline. Here the CDR3 DNA reads TGTGCCATCAGTGGGAAGAAGGACTTTGCTGGAAACACCATATATTTT. Translated, it gives CAISGKKDFAGNTIYF.

This chain connects TRBV6-1 to TRBJ1-4; the D is unclear. CDR1 and CDR2 from the germline V gene are MNHNS and SASEGT. This CDR3 comprises 15 residues. Between the trimmed V and J ends, which lost 5 bases and 1 base, there was a span of 11 bases. Here the CDR3 DNA reads TGTGCCAGCAGTCTAGACCGGCAAACTAATGAAAAACTGTTTTTT. Amino acids: CASSLDRQTNEKLFF.

This sequence joins TRBV9 and TRBJ1-6; D may be TRBD1 (5 bases). Trimming left V 0 bases short and J 7 bases short, with 11 bases between. This CDR3 spans 15 amino acids. Looked up from germline, CDR1 is SGDLS and CDR2 is YYNGEE. The CDR3 loop reads CASSVGPGLNSPLHF. CDR3 DNA sequence: TGTGCCAGCAGCGTAGGTCCAGGGCTGAATTCACCCCTCCACTTT.

V usage is TRBV5-1 and J usage is TRBJ2-3; the match to TRBD2 covers 14 bases. From germline, CDR1 is SGHRS and CDR2 YFSETQ. Trimming took 4 bases from V and 4 from J; bases not matched to a gene: 2. CDR3 length equals 15 residues. The chain's CDR3 is CASSEGLAGADTQYF. Written as DNA, the CDR3 is TGCGCCAGCAGCGAGGGACTAGCGGGAGCAGATACGCAGTATTTT. Full variable domain (missing parts from reference TRBV5-1 and TRBJ2-3): KAGVTQTPRYLIKTRGQQVTLSCSPISGHRSVSWYQQTPGQGLQFLFEYFSETQRNKGNFPGRFSGRQFSNSRSEMNVSTLELGDSALYLCASSEGLAGADTQYFGPGTRLTVL.

DNA of the CDR3: TGTGCCAGCTCACGGGAGCATTACGAGCAGTACTTC. It encodes CASSREHYEQYF. The rearrangement uses TRBV25-1 and TRBJ2-7; a possible D gene is TRBD2 (6 bases). Germline V CDR1 and CDR2: MGHDK, SYGVNS. CDR3 length: 12 residues. Deletions cut 8 bases from V and 4 bases from J, with 12 bases between.

The rearrangement links TRBV6-4 to TRBJ1-3; 9 positions match TRBD1. Germline V gene sequence: CDR1 MRHNA, CDR2 SNTAGT. The CDR3 is 15 residues long. The V gene end was trimmed by 6 bases and the J gene end by 4 bases; junction bases not matched to a gene: 7. The CDR3 nucleotides read TGTGCCAGCAGCCCGACAGGGGGATCAGGAAACACCATATATTTT. Translating gives CASSPTGGSGNTIYF.

This clone appeared a few times. V is TRBV7-6 and J is TRBJ1-6; TRBD1 is a possible D gene (6 bases). Trimming removed 1 base from V and 7 bases from J, with 11 bases in between. Germline CDR1 reads SGHVS; CDR2 reads FNYEAQ. The CDR3 sequence is 15 residues long. CDR3 loop: CASSLGRTANSPLHF. The CDR3 DNA sequence: TGTGCCAGCAGCTTAGGCCGGACAGCGAATTCACCCCTCCACTTT.

The V call is TRBV30, the J call TRBJ1-1, with a weak D call TRBD1 (6 bases). CDR1 and CDR2 (germline): GTSNPN, SVGIG (reference sequence). The CDR3 sequence is 14 residues long. V lost 2 bases, J lost 1 base, and 11 bases lay in between. Written as DNA, the CDR3 is TGTGCCTGGAGTAGGGGACAAAGGAACACTGAAGCTTTCTTT. It is translated as CAWSRGQRNTEAFF.